Sequencing of this T cell receptor (beta chain) was carried out in a study of blood T cells in healthy people across ages. This clonotype came up a few times. Next came a second PCR, run for roughly 7 to 12 cycles, which used a sample-barcoded 5' primer along with a J-beta primer mix. CDR3-containing paired-end reads numbered at least 2.5 million in each sample. MiXCR was run by TCRdb on the 5' RACE reads, yielding one entry per CDR3 protein. Of more than 750,000 distinct CDR3 sequences listed, under 35% are singletons. CDR3 size: 14 residues. Deletions cut 5 bases from V and 5 bases from J, with 13 bases between. Germline V gives CDR1 SEHNR, CDR2 FQNEAQ (reference sequence). The same data also went into a second study, on T cells of mothers and their children. From that second work: Donors were a few healthy Caucasian mothers and their six children.

V and J are TRBV7-9 and TRBJ2-1, with D unclear. The sample taken for sequencing was blood. The source is a woman between 40 and 50 years old in good health. The CDR3 coding sequence is TGTGCCAGCAGCCAGAATCCGGGCAACAATGAGCAGTTCTTC. Its protein product is CASSQNPGNNEQFF.